Sequencing of this TCR beta chain was carried out in a study of blood T cell repertoires in COVID-19. Study as a whole: Italy, Spain and the United States were the sources of the convalescent and acute COVID-19 samples.

Study processing details: Nucleated cell counts were estimated from reference gene primer amplification. Assay: immunoSEQ multiplex PCR; the TCRdb copy retains only in-frame clones and omits some. V, J and clone size reflect that table, while D and trimming were determined from the DNA. The table lists some 160,000 clones, just over 90% of them singletons. This CDR3 has 13 amino acids. Per the germline V gene, CDR1 is SGDLS and CDR2 is YYNGEE. Trimming at V came to 3 bases and at J to 10 bases, leaving 4 bases not matched to a gene. Recruited during active infection, patients (from Seattle) were subsequently followed longitudinally.

The clonotype was recovered from a man between 18 and 29 years old with COVID-19, enrolled during active disease. Sample: peripheral blood. The chain couples TRBV9 to TRBJ1-6; 7 bases are shared with TRBD1. The CDR3, as DNA: TGTGCCAGCAGCGGACAGGGCGGATCACCCCTCCACTTT. This gives the protein CASSGQGGSPLHF.